A selection of T cell receptor beta chains follows, all from one sample in a study of lymphopenia after photon versus proton radiotherapy. This table comes from immunoSEQ multiplex PCR, and its TCRdb copy is limited to in-frame clones, with some not included. The data show under 30,000 clones, over 80% seen once. Sample: peripheral blood, taken from a patient treated with photon-based radiotherapy. These receptors originate from a man over 45 with gastric cancer. The CDR3 runs from the conserved cysteine through the conserved F or W. The D gene is left open where the match is weak. Expanded clones get a size class; other rows say once, few or many, or leave the size out.

v_gene	d_gene	j_gene	abundance	CDR3nt	CDR3aa
TRBV4-2	.	TRBJ1-6	.	TGTGCCAGCAGCCATCCACAAGAACGAGGTCTGCCCCTCCACTTT	CASSHPQERGLPLHF
TRBV19	.	TRBJ2-1	once	TGTGCCAGTAGTGAGAGATACAATGAGCAGTTCTTC	CASSERYNEQFF
TRBV10-2	.	TRBJ2-7	.	TGCGCCAGCAGTCAGCAAGGACACCGGTCCTACGAGCAGTACTTC	CASSQQGHRSYEQYF
TRBV19	.	TRBJ1-2	.	TGTGCCAGTCATGAGGGAATGTCACGGATAGGCTACACCTTC	CASHEGMSRIGYTF
TRBV30	TRBD2	TRBJ2-3	.	TGTGCCTGGAGCCGTTTCCTCCTAGCGGGGGGTTCCACAGATACGCAGTATTTT	CAWSRFLLAGGSTDTQYF
TRBV5-1	TRBD1	TRBJ2-5	once	TGCGCCAGCAGCTTGGAGGCCAGGGGGCTAGGAGAGACCCAGTACTTC	CASSLEARGLGETQYF
TRBV7-9	.	TRBJ1-4	.	TGTGCCAGCAGCCTCCCTCGGAGGGAAAAACTGTTTTTT	CASSLPRREKLFF
TRBV27	.	TRBJ1-1	.	TGTGCCGTACGATGGGGGGCCACTGAAGCTTTCTTT	CAVRWGATEAFF
TRBV9	.	TRBJ1-2	few	TGTGCCAGCAGCACAAGTGGACGCCGTTCGACCGATGGCTACACCTTC	CASSTSGRRSTDGYTF
TRBV6-6	.	TRBJ1-2	.	TGTGCCAGCAGTTATGTGGGAGGTGGCTACACCTTC	CASSYVGGGYTF
TRBV6-5	.	TRBJ1-1	.	TGTGCCAGCAGAGCACAGGGTCGGGCTACTGAAGCTTTCTTT	CASRAQGRATEAFF
TRBV19	.	TRBJ1-1	.	TGTGCCAGTAGTATCCGCGGAGAGAAAGCTTTCTTT	CASSIRGEKAFF
TRBV15	.	TRBJ1-5	once	TGTGCCACCAGCAGAGAACGAAGGGGTACGGGTCAGCCCCAGCATTTT	CATSRERRGTGQPQHF
TRBV11-2	TRBD2	TRBJ2-3	.	TGTGCCAGCAGCTTAGATGCGGGGGGTACGCAGTATTTT	CASSLDAGGTQYF
TRBV12-5	TRBD2	TRBJ2-5	.	TGTGCTAGTGGTTTGAGCGGGGGGGCAGTTGAGACCCAGTACTTC	CASGLSGGAVETQYF
TRBV4-3	TRBD1	TRBJ2-2	medium-sized	TGCGCCAGCAGCCGAGGGACAGGGCAGGACACCGGGGAGCTGTTTTTT	CASSRGTGQDTGELFF
TRBV7-3	.	TRBJ2-7	.	TGTGCCAGCAGCCCACCCCGGTCCCACGAGCAGTACTTC	CASSPPRSHEQYF
TRBV10-1	.	TRBJ2-3	.	TGCGCCAGCAGCGCTGCGGGAATTAGCACAGATACGCAGTATTTT	CASSAAGISTDTQYF
TRBV4-3	.	TRBJ2-1	.	TGCGCCAGCAGCCAAGATCTCGGGGTTAATGAGCAGTTCTTC	CASSQDLGVNEQFF
TRBV6-5	.	TRBJ2-5	once	TGTGCCAGCAGTACCCCCGGGGGCGTGGAGACCCAGTACTTC	CASSTPGGVETQYF
TRBV6-1	.	TRBJ1-3	.	TGTGCCAGCGGGACCTCCTCTGGAAACACCATATATTTT	CASGTSSGNTIYF
TRBV15	.	TRBJ1-5	once	TGTGCCACCAGTTTTGTGGGTAATGGCAATCAGCCCCAGCATTTT	CATSFVGNGNQPQHF
TRBV29-1	.	TRBJ2-7	.	TGCAGCGGTGCCGGGTTTCGGAACGAGCAGTACTTC	CSGAGFRNEQYF
TRBV10-3	.	TRBJ2-2	.	TGTGCCAGCCAGGGGGGCGCCGGGGAGCTGTTTTTT	CASQGGAGELFF
TRBV30	TRBD1	TRBJ1-3	few	TGTGCCTGGAAAAGGGACAGCGGAAACACCATATATTTT	CAWKRDSGNTIYF
TRBV5-1	.	TRBJ2-5	.	TGCGCCAGCAGCTTACAGACTAGTAGGGGGCCGGACGCTACCGAGACCCAGTACTTC	CASSLQTSRGPDATETQYF
TRBV23-1	TRBD1	TRBJ1-2	few	TGCGCCAGCAGTCCCCCCGGGACAGGGAGCAACTACACCTTC	CASSPPGTGSNYTF